This T cell receptor beta chain was sequenced during a study of T cell responses to AZD1222 COVID-19 vaccine. Study findings and constraints: White British people made up most donors, females outnumbered males, and clonal diversity was possibly underestimated. It was only after the peak T cell response that any repertoires were sampled. A reported finding is that nearly half of spike-specific TCRs target unmutated variant regions.

The CDR3 consists of 16 residues. CDR1 MDHEN and CDR2 SYDVKM come from the germline V gene. Trimming cost V 6 bases and J 5 bases; bases outside gene matches: 12. In the case of this clone: What it recognizes is unknown.

The assay was immunoSEQ multiplex PCR, and TCRdb's table has in-frame clones only and misses some. The sample has over 65,000 clones, approximately 82% seen once. The sample here was peripheral blood, taken on day 0 of AZD1222 vaccination. The V gene is TRBV28, the J gene TRBJ1-5; 8 bases match TRBD1. The sequence came from an adult in good health. CDR3 sequence reads: CASSQPRGRGDQPQHF. CDR3 nucleotide sequence: TGTGCCAGCAGCCAACCCAGGGGGCGAGGGGATCAGCCCCAGCATTTT.